These 20 T cell receptor beta chains were sequenced from one sample in a study of shared clonotypes between healthy human individuals (TCRdb year 2020). For the CD8 naive samples, CD45RO-negative cells were positively selected for CCR7, yielding a CD45RA+CCR7+ population from which TemRA cells were excluded. The library was built by means of the immunoSEQ multiplex PCR assay. The table was pulled from immuneACCESS by TCRdb, which kept in-frame rearrangements only. Such tables lose some clones; where checked, under half of the loss comes from unresolved V genes, and the rest has no known cause. The sample profile shows about 800,000 clones; 96% of them were found once. Less than 0.25% of the sample is in the top ten clones. Sequenced input: naive CD8+ T cells sorted from blood. Per the publication, the cell subset or site label means: CD45RA+CCR7+. The receptors originated from a man younger than 45 in good health.

This chain connects TRBV2 to TRBJ2-1, with D perhaps matching TRBD1 or TRBD2 (5 bases each). The germline V gene has CDR1 SNHLY and CDR2 FYNNEI. The CDR3 is made up of 18 amino acids. The V and J ends lost 9 bases and 0 bases respectively, with 24 bases between them. This CDR3 is CASGRGRNLPTSYNEQFF. CDR3 DNA: TGTGCCAGTGGACGGGGACGGAATCTACCAACCTCCTACAATGAGCAGTTCTTC.

The chain combines TRBV5-6 with TRBJ2-7, with 9 bases that match TRBD1. V shed 2 bases, J shed 3 bases, and the junction held 3 bases outside the gene matches. The CDR3 is made up of 14 amino acids. Germline V gene lookup returns CDR1 SGHDT and CDR2 YYEEEE. CDR3 DNA sequence: TGTGCCAGCAGCTTCGGGACAGGGTTCTACGAGCAGTACTTC. Protein sequence: CASSFGTGFYEQYF.

This sequence joins TRBV5-5 and TRBJ2-7; D unresolved. This CDR3 is 14 amino acids long. Germline values: CDR1 SGHKS, CDR2 YYEKEE (reference sequence). V was cut by 1 base and J by 3 bases, with 11 bases left in between. CDR3: CASSLLAEHYEQYF. In DNA, the CDR3 is TGTGCCAGCAGCTTGTTGGCGGAACACTACGAGCAGTACTTC.

The sample holds one count of this clone. The chain links TRBV18 to TRBJ2-7, with 14 bases aligning to TRBD2. In germline, CDR1 is KGHSH, CDR2 LQKENI. The CDR3 sequence is 17 residues long. V was clipped by 2 bases and J by 7 bases; unmatched bases: 10. The CDR3 region is CASSPSPGTSGSREQYF. In nucleotides, the CDR3 is TGTGCCAGCTCACCATCCCCGGGGACTAGCGGGAGTAGAGAGCAGTACTTC.

The chain is built from TRBV2 and TRBJ2-7; D possibly corresponds to TRBD1 (6 bases). Germline CDR1 is SNHLY and CDR2 is FYNNEI. This CDR3 has 13 residues. The V end lost 6 bases, the J end lost 2 bases, and 11 bases lay between the germline ends. The CDR3 loop is CASSDRITYEQYF. CDR3 DNA sequence: TGTGCCAGCAGCGACAGGATAACCTACGAGCAGTACTTC.

This sequence joins TRBV12-5 and TRBJ1-2; no clear D. This CDR3 spans 13 amino acids. Germline V CDR1 and CDR2: LGHNT, FRNRAP. V shed 4 bases and J shed 6 bases, with 12 bases lying between them. CDR3 residues: CASGSGTADGYTF. The CDR3 DNA reads TGTGCTAGTGGTTCGGGAACAGCTGATGGCTACACCTTC.

For this clone: The sample contains more than one DNA sequence encoding this CDR3. J is TRBJ2-7 and V is TRBV29-1; D is possibly TRBD1 (5 bases). Trimming took 4 bases from V and 4 from J, leaving 8 bases between them. This CDR3 is 11 amino acids long. Germline V CDR1 and CDR2: SQVTM, ANQGSEA. The CDR3 spells CSVGRDYEQYF. For the CDR3, the DNA is TGCAGCGTTGGCAGGGATTACGAGCAGTACTTC.

The CDR3 coding sequence is TGCGCCAGCAGCCAAGGGGACATAAGCACAGATACGCAGTATTTT. It translates to CASSQGDISTDTQYF. The J gene is TRBJ2-3, the V gene TRBV4-1; a weak D match, TRBD1 (6 bases). The V gene's germline CDR1 is MGHRA and CDR2 YSYEKL. V was shortened by 1 base and J by 0 bases, with 8 bases between the two germline ends. The CDR3 has 15 amino acids.

Comment on this clone: This sample includes further DNA sequences coding for the same CDR3. The chain couples TRBV5-6 to TRBJ1-1; D is unclear. Germline V gives CDR1 SGHDT, CDR2 YYEEEE. V gave up 0 bases and J gave up 7 bases, with 4 bases separating them. This CDR3 comprises 11 residues. Here the CDR3 DNA reads TGTGCCAGCAGCTTGGGGAGTGAAGCTTTCTTT. As protein: CASSLGSEAFF.

In the case of this clone: Distinct nucleotide sequences in the sample also encode this CDR3. This chain connects TRBV7-9 to TRBJ2-7; D is uncertain. Deletions cut 6 bases from V and 2 bases from J, with 8 bases between. Germline-derived CDR1 and CDR2 are SEHNR and FQNEAQ (reference sequence). The CDR3 contains 12 residues. The CDR3 DNA reads as TGTGCCAGCAGTTTGAGACCCTACGAGCAGTACTTC. Amino acids: CASSLRPYEQYF.

The chain employs TRBV9 and TRBJ1-4; 7 nucleotides line up with TRBD1. Germline trimming cut 0 bases from V and 1 base from J; bases unmatched to any gene: 0. The CDR3 runs to 15 residues. Germline values: CDR1 SGDLS, CDR2 YYNGEE. The CDR3 coding sequence is TGTGCCAGCAGCGTAGGACAGGGAACTAATGAAAAACTGTTTTTT. Protein product: CASSVGQGTNEKLFF.

J is TRBJ2-2 and V is TRBV12-5; 7 bases fit TRBD1. The CDR3 is made up of 15 amino acids. Germline V gives CDR1 LGHNT, CDR2 FRNRAP. V shed 5 bases, J shed 1 base, and the junction held 4 bases outside the gene matches. The chain's CDR3 is CASGGRTGNTGELFF. The CDR3 nucleotides read TGTGCTAGTGGTGGCAGGACAGGGAACACCGGGGAGCTGTTTTTT.

The chain couples TRBV27 to TRBJ2-1; maybe TRBD2 (6 bases). The germline gives CDR1 MNHEY, CDR2 SMNVEV (reference sequence). The CDR3 runs 13 residues. The V end lost 5 bases, the J end lost 3 bases, and 8 bases lay between the germline ends. The CDR3 bases are TGTGCCAGCAGTCCGACTAGCTACAATGAGCAGTTCTTC. It yields the protein CASSPTSYNEQFF.

The chain combines TRBV7-9 with TRBJ2-3; 8 bases align to TRBD2. After removal of 2 bases from V and 1 base from J, the junction contained 14 bases not matched to a gene. This CDR3 has 19 amino acids. Per the germline V gene, CDR1 is SEHNR and CDR2 is FQNEAQ (reference sequence). The CDR3, as DNA: TGTGCCAGCAGCTTACTGGGTAGCGGGGATATCACTGGCACAGATACGCAGTATTTT. Protein sequence: CASSLLGSGDITGTDTQYF.

V usage is TRBV4-3 and J usage is TRBJ2-1, with D possibly being TRBD1 (6 bases). This CDR3 region has 17 residues. Between the trimmed V and J ends, which lost 2 bases and 4 bases, there was a span of 18 bases. Germline-derived CDR1 and CDR2 are LGHNA and YSLEER. DNA of the CDR3: TGCGCCAGCAGCCAACTCCTCCCCGGGACACCATACAATGAGCAGTTCTTC. Translation: CASSQLLPGTPYNEQFF.

This chain links TRBV6-5 with TRBJ1-1; D not certain. There are 14 residues in the CDR3. Germline assignment: CDR1 MNHEY and CDR2 SVGAGI. Trimming took 4 bases from V and 0 from J, leaving 9 bases between them. The CDR3: CASSFNHMNTEAFF. The CDR3 DNA reads TGTGCCAGCAGTTTCAACCACATGAACACTGAAGCTTTCTTT.

V gene TRBV28 combines with J gene TRBJ2-7; possible D gene TRBD1, 5 bases. This CDR3 contains 11 residues. CDR1 is MDHEN and CDR2 is SYDVKM in the germline V gene. The ends were cut back, 7 bases at V and 4 bases at J, with 8 bases in the middle. CDR3 nucleotide sequence: TGTGCCAGCACAAGGGGATACGAGCAGTACTTC. Translated, it gives CASTRGYEQYF.

The CDR3 nucleotides are TGTGCCAGCCGGGGTGAGGGCTACACCTTC. Protein product: CASRGEGYTF. V usage is TRBV7-7 and J usage is TRBJ1-2; D is unclear. The CDR3 loop spans 10 amino acids. The germline CDR1 and CDR2 sequences are SSHAT and FNYEAQ (reference sequence). The V end lost 8 bases, the J end lost 8 bases, and 9 bases lay between the germline ends.

The chain has TRBV21-1 and TRBJ1-1; the D call in the table, TRBD1, was not verified against the DNA. TRBV21-1 is labeled a pseudogene. The CDR3 sequence is 15 residues long. In nucleotides, the CDR3 is TGTGCCAGCAGGGGGCCACAGGCCTCTCGGACTGAAGCTTTCTTT. Translation gives CASRGPQASRTEAFF.

The genes are TRBV2 and TRBJ1-2; no reliable D call. V was pared by 3 bases and J by 3 bases, with 8 bases between. This CDR3 contains 13 residues. Germline CDR1 is SNHLY and CDR2 is FYNNEI. The CDR3 nucleotides are TGTGCCAGCAGTGACCACCCAGACTATGGCTACACCTTC. Residues: CASSDHPDYGYTF.